A selection of T cell receptor beta chains follows, all from one sample in a study of T-cell reconstitution after alpha-beta-depleted transplantation in children. TCRdb ran MiXCR on the PCR reads and lists one entry per CDR3 protein. The sample yields hundreds of thousands of distinct CDR3 sequences, around 8% seen once. The source was PBMCs, mostly from graft donor cells, collected 180 days after TCRalphabeta/CD19-depleted stem cell transplant. Receptors originate from a male patient younger than 18 who had a stem cell transplant for acute lymphoblastic leukemia, so the T cells may come from the graft donor. The CDR3 runs from the conserved cysteine through the conserved F or W. The order of the fields is J gene, V gene, clone size, CDR3 protein. Clone size appears in some rows only: once, few, many, or a class for an expanded clone.

J gene: TRBJ2-5
V gene: TRBV11-2
clone size: many
CDR3 protein: CASSASGGAPETQYF

J gene: TRBJ2-4
V gene: TRBV21-1
clone size: many
CDR3 protein: CASSKAGTGDHPGSAKNIQYF

J gene: TRBJ1-5
V gene: TRBV11-1
clone size: NA
CDR3 protein: CASSERYPSETGPYSNQPQHF

J gene: TRBJ2-7
V gene: TRBV20-1
clone size: many
CDR3 protein: CSAKISETYEQYF

J gene: TRBJ1-6
V gene: TRBV7-7
clone size: few
CDR3 protein: CASSLTRLNSPLHF

J gene: TRBJ1-1
V gene: TRBV12-3/TRBV12-4
clone size: many
CDR3 protein: CASSPGPEAFF

J gene: TRBJ2-7
V gene: TRBV15
clone size: many
CDR3 protein: CATSRDKGSYEQYF

J gene: TRBJ1-1
V gene: TRBV27
clone size: many
CDR3 protein: CASSFSNTEAFF

J gene: TRBJ1-5
V gene: TRBV20-1
clone size: many
CDR3 protein: CSAPPADSNQPQHF

J gene: TRBJ2-3
V gene: TRBV20-1
clone size: many
CDR3 protein: CSARASGTTDTQYF

J gene: TRBJ2-2
V gene: TRBV9
clone size: many
CDR3 protein: CASRGRETGELFF

J gene: TRBJ1-4
V gene: TRBV29-1
clone size: few
CDR3 protein: CSVEDSAREKLFF

J gene: TRBJ2-2
V gene: TRBV11-1
clone size: many
CDR3 protein: CASSLGQELSRELFF

J gene: TRBJ2-5
V gene: TRBV12-3/TRBV12-4
clone size: many
CDR3 protein: CASSHRGETQYF

J gene: TRBJ2-7
V gene: TRBV12-3/TRBV12-4
clone size: few
CDR3 protein: CASSPGGWSVSYEQYF

J gene: TRBJ2-1
V gene: TRBV7-2
clone size: many
CDR3 protein: CASSNLGQYNEQFF

J gene: TRBJ2-7
V gene: TRBV28
clone size: many
CDR3 protein: CASSLRGAGKAYEQYF

J gene: TRBJ2-7
V gene: TRBV10-3
clone size: many
CDR3 protein: CAISGPRSYEQYF

J gene: TRBJ2-2
V gene: TRBV28
clone size: many
CDR3 protein: CASSLWRDSLGGELFF

J gene: TRBJ2-3
V gene: TRBV20-1
clone size: NA
CDR3 protein: CSARRAGDTQYF